These 4 T cell receptor beta chains came from one sample sequenced in a study of T cell responses to AZD1222 COVID-19 vaccine. Assay: immunoSEQ multiplex PCR; the TCRdb copy retains only in-frame clones and omits some. The sample includes 110,000 or so clones, 88% of them seen just once. The material sequenced was peripheral blood, taken 28 days after the second AZD1222 dose. These TCRs come from an adult who received the AZD1222 COVID-19 vaccine.

The chain combines TRBV9 with TRBJ2-3, with 7 bases lining up with TRBD2. J was trimmed by 6 bases and V by 4 bases; bases with no gene match: 14. Germline CDR1 is SGDLS and CDR2 is YYNGEE. This CDR3 has 16 residues. The CDR3 DNA reads as TGTGCCAGCAGCTCCGCCGGGGGAGGGATATCGGATACGCAGTATTTT. Amino acids: CASSSAGGGISDTQYF.

The rearrangement joins TRBV6-5 to TRBJ1-1; D call uncertain. Germline V gene lookup returns CDR1 MNHEY and CDR2 SVGAGI. Trimming left V 8 bases short and J 0 bases short, with 4 bases between. The CDR3 runs to 11 residues. The CDR3 loop reads CASSMNTEAFF. CDR3 nucleotides: TGTGCCAGCTCCATGAACACTGAAGCTTTCTTT.

The chain employs TRBV6-2 or TRBV6-3 and TRBJ2-1; 15 bases match TRBD2. This CDR3 contains 15 residues. V gave up 5 bases and J gave up 10 bases; unmatched junction bases: 6. The germline V gene encodes CDR1 MNHEY and CDR2 SVGEGT. The DNA for the CDR3 is TGTGCCAGCAGTCGACCAGGACTAGCGGGAGGGGAGCAGTTCTTC. This encodes CASSRPGLAGGEQFF.

This chain connects TRBV11-3 to TRBJ1-3; tentatively, D is TRBD1 (6 bases). Germline V gene lookup returns CDR1 SGHNT and CDR2 YENEEA. The ends were cut back, 0 bases at V and 0 bases at J, with 9 bases in the middle. The CDR3 loop spans 16 amino acids. The CDR3 protein is CASSLDGQYSGNTIYF. The CDR3 nucleotides read TGTGCCAGCAGCTTAGACGGACAGTACTCTGGAAACACCATATATTTT. Supplemented by reference TRBV11-3 and TRBJ1-3, the full variable domain reads EAGVVQSPRYKIIEKKQPVAFWCNPISGHNTLYWYLQNLGQGPELLIRYENEEAVDDSQLPKDRFSAERLKGVDSTLKIQPAELGDSAVYLCASSLDGQYSGNTIYFGEGSWLTVV.